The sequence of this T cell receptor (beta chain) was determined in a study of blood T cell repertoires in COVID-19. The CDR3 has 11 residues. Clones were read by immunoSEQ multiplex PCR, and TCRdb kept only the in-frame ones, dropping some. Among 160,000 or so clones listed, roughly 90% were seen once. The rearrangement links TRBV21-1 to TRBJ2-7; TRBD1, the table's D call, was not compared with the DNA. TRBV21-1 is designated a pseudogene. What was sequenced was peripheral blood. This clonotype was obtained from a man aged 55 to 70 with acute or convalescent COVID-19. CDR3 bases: TGTGCCAGCTTGAACAGGGTCGAGCAGTACTTC. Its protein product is CASLNRVEQYF.